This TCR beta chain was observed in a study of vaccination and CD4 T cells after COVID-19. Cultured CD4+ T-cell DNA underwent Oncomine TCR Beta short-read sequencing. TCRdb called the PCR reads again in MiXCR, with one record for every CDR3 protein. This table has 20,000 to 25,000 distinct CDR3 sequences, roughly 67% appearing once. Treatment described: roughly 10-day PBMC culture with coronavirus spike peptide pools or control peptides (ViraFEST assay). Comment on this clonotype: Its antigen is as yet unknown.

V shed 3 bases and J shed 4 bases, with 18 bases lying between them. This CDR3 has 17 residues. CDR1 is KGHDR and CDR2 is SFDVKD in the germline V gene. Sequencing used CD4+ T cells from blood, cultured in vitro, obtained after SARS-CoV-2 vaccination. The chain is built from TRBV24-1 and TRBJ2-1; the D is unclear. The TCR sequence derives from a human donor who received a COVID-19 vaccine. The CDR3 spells CATSDPLASRPYNEQFF. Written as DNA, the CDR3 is TGTGCCACCAGTGATCCGTTAGCCTCTAGACCGTACAATGAGCAGTTCTTC.